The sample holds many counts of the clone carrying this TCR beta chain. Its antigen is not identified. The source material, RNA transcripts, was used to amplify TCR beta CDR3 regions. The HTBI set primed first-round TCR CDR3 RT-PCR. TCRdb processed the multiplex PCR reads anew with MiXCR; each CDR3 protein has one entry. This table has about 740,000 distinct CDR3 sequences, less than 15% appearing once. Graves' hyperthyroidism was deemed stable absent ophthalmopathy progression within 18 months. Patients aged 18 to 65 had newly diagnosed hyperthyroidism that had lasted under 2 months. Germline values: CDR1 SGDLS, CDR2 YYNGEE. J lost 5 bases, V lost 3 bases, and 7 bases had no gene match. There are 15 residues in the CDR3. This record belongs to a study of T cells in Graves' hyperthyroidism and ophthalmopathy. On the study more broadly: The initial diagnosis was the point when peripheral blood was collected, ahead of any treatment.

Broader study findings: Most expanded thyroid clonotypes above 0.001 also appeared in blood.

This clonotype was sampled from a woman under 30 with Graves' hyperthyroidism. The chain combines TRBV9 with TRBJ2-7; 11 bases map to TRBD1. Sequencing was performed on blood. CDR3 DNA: TGTGCCAGCAGCGGTGGACAGGGGGCCATCGACGAGCAGTACTTC. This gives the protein CASSGGQGAIDEQYF.